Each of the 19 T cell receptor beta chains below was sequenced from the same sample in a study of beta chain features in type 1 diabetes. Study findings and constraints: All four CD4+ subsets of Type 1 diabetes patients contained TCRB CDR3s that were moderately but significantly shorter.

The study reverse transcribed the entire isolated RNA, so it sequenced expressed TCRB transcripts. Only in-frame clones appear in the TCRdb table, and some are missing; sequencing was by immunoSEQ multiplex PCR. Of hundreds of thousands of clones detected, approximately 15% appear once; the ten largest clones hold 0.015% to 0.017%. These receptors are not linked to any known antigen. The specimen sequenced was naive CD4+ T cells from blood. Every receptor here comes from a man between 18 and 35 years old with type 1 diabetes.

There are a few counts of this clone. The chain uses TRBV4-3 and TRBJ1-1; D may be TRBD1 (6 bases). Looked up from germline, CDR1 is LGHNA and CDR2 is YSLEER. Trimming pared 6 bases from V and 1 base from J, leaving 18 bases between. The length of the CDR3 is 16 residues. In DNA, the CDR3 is TGCGCCAGCAGTAGGACAGCCCAAACCCAGAACACTGAAGCTTTCTTT. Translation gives CASSRTAQTQNTEAFF.

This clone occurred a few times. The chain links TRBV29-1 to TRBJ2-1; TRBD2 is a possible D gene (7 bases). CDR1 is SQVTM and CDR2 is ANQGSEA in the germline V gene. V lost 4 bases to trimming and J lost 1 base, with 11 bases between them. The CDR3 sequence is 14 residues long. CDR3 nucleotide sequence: TGCAGCGTTGTGCGGGGGACATCCTACAATGAGCAGTTCTTC. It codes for CSVVRGTSYNEQFF.

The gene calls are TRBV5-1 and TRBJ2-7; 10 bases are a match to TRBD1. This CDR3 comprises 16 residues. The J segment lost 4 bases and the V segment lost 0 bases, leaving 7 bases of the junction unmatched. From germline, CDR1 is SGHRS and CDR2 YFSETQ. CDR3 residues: CASSLDSGTGVYEQYF. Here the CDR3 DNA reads TGCGCCAGCAGCTTGGATTCGGGGACAGGGGTTTACGAGCAGTACTTC.

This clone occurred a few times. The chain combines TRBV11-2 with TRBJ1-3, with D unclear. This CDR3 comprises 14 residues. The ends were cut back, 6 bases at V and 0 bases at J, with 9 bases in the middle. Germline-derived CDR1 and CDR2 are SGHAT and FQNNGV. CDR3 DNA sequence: TGTGCCAGCAGTCCGAAGAGCTCTGGAAACACCATATATTTT. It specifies CASSPKSSGNTIYF.

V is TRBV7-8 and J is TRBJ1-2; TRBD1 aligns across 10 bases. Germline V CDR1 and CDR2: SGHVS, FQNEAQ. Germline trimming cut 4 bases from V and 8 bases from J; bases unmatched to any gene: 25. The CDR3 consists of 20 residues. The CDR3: CASSSSRMPIRPGQGWGYTF. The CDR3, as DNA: TGTGCCAGCAGCTCGAGCCGAATGCCAATCCGACCGGGACAGGGGTGGGGCTACACCTTC.

Written as DNA, the CDR3 is TGTGCCAGCCAACGAACCTGGCGGGGGGTCAACAATGAGCAGTTCTTC. This sequence encodes CASQRTWRGVNNEQFF. This rearrangement joins TRBV7-8 to TRBJ2-1; 8 bases are a match to TRBD2. Trimming cost V 8 bases and J 5 bases; bases outside gene matches: 14. The CDR3 runs 16 residues. The germline V gene has CDR1 SGHVS and CDR2 FQNEAQ.

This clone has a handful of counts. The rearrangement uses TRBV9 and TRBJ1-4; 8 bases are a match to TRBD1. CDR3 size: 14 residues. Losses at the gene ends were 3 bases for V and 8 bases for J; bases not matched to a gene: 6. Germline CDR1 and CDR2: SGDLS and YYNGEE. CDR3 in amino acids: CASSGGDRREKLFF. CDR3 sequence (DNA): TGTGCCAGCAGCGGGGGGGACAGGCGAGAAAAACTGTTTTTT.

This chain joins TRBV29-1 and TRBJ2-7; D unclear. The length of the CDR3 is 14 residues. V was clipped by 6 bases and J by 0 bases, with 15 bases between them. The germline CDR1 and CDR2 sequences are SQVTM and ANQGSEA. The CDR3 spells CSVSTILSSYEQYF. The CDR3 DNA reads TGCAGCGTGTCGACAATCCTGAGCTCCTACGAGCAGTACTTC.

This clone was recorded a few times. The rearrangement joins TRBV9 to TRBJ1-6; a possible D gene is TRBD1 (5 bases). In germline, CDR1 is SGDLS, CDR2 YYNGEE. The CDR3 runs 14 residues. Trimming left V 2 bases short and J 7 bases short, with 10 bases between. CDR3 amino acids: CASSVRDSNSPLHF. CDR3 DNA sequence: TGTGCCAGCAGCGTCCGGGACTCGAATTCACCCCTCCACTTT. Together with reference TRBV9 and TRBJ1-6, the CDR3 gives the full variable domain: DSGVTQTPKHLITATGQRVTLRCSPRSGDLSVYWYQQSLDQGLQFLIQYYNGEERAKGNILERFSAQQFPDLHSELNLSSLELGDSALYFCASSVRDSNSPLHFGNGTRLTVT.

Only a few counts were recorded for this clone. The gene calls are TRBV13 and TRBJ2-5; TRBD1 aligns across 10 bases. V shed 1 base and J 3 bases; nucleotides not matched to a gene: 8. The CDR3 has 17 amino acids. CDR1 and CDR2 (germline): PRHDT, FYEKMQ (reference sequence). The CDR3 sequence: CASSLAIRTGGEETQYF. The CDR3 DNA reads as TGTGCCAGCAGCTTAGCCATAAGGACAGGGGGTGAAGAGACCCAGTACTTC.

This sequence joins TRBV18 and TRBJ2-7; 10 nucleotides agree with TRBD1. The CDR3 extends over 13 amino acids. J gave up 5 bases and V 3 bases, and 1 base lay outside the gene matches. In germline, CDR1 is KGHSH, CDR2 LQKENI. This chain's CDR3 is CASSPGTGDEQYF. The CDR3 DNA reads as TGTGCCAGCTCACCGGGGACAGGGGACGAGCAGTACTTC. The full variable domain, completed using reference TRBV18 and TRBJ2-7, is NAGVMQNPRHLVRRRGQEARLRCSPMKGHSHVYWYRQLPEEGLKFMVYLQKENIIDESGMPKERFSAEFPKEGPSILRIQQVVRGDSAAYFCASSPGTGDEQYFGPGTRLTVT.

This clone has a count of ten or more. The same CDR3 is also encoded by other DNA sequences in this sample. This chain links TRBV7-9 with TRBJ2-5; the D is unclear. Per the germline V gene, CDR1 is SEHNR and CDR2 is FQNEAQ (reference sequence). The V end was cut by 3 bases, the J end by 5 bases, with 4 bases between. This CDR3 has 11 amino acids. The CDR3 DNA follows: TGTGCCAGCAGCTTTTCGGAGACCCAGTACTTC. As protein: CASSFSETQYF.

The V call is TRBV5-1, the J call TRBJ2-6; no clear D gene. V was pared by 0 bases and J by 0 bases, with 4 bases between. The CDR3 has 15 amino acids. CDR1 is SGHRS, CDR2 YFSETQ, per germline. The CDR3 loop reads CASSLDYSGANVLTF. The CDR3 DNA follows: TGCGCCAGCAGCTTGGATTACTCTGGGGCCAACGTCCTGACTTTC.

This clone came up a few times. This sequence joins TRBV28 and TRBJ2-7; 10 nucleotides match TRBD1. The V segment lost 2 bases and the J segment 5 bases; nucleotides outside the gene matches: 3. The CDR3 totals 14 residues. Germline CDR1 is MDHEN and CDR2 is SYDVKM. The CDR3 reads CASSLQGTGDEQYF. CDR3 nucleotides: TGTGCCAGCAGTTTACAAGGGACAGGGGACGAGCAGTACTTC.

The CDR3 loop reads CASSTAPKLAGGRQETQYF. CDR3 nucleotides: TGTGCCAGCAGCACGGCACCCAAACTAGCGGGGGGTAGGCAAGAGACCCAGTACTTC. The gene calls are TRBV7-2 and TRBJ2-5; TRBD2 agrees at 12 bases. CDR1 is SGHTA, CDR2 FQGNSA, per germline. V was pared by 5 bases and J by 2 bases, with 15 bases of the junction left unmatched. The CDR3 is 19 amino acids.

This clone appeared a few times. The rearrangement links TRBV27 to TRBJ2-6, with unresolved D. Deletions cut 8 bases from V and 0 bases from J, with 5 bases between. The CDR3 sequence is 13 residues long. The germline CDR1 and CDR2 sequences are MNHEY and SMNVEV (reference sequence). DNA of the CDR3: TGTGCCAGCGGCCACTCTGGGGCCAACGTCCTGACTTTC. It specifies CASGHSGANVLTF.

CDR3 region: CASSQDISGGADTQYF. Written as DNA, the CDR3 is TGCGCCAGCAGCCAAGATATCAGCGGGGGCGCAGATACGCAGTATTTT. The chain couples TRBV4-3 to TRBJ2-3; the match to TRBD2 covers 8 bases. The V gene's germline CDR1 is LGHNA and CDR2 YSLEER. With 0 bases clipped from V and 4 bases from J, the junction kept 6 bases outside the gene matches. The CDR3 has 16 residues.

As DNA, the CDR3 is TGTGCCAGCTCACCAGTCGGGTTTCACACTGAAGCTTTCTTT. Protein product: CASSPVGFHTEAFF. V is TRBV18 and J is TRBJ1-1; D remains unclear. Trimming shortened V by 2 bases and J by 3 bases, and 10 bases separated the two germline ends. Germline CDR1 KGHSH, CDR2 LQKENI. The CDR3 has 14 residues.

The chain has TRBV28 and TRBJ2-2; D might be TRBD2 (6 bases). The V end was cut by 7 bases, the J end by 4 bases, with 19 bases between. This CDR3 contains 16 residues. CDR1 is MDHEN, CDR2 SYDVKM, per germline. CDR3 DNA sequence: TGTGCCAGCATCCTCCGCGGGGCAGGGATCACCGGGGAGCTGTTTTTT. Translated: CASILRGAGITGELFF.